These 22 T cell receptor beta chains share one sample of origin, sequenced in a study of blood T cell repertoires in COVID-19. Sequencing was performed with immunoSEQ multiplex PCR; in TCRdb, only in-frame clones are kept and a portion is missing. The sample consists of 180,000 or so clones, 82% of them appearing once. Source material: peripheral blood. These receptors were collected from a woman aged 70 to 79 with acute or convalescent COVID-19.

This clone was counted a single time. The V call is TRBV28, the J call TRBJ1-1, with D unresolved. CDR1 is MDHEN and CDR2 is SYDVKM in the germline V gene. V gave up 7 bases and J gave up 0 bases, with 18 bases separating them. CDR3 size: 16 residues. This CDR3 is CASTPGLLFMNTEAFF. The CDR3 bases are TGTGCCAGCACCCCAGGACTGCTGTTCATGAACACTGAAGCTTTCTTT. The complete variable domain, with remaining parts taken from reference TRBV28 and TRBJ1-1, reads DVKVTQSSRYLVKRTGEKVFLECVQDMDHENMFWYRQDPGLGLRLIYFSYDVKMKEKGDIPEGYSVSREKKERFSLILESASTNQTSMYLCASTPGLLFMNTEAFFGQGTRLTVV.

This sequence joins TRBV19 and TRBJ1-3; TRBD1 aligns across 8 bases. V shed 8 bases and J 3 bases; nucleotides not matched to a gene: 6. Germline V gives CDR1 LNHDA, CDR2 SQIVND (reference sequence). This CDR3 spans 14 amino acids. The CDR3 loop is CASATTGGGNTIYF. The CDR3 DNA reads TGTGCCAGTGCGACAACAGGGGGTGGAAACACCATATATTTT.

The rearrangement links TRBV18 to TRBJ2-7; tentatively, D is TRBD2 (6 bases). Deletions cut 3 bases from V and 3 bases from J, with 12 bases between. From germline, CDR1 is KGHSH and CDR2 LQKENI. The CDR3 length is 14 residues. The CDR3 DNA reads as TGTGCCAGCTCACCGGTGGGAGGTAACTACGAGCAGTACTTC. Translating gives CASSPVGGNYEQYF.

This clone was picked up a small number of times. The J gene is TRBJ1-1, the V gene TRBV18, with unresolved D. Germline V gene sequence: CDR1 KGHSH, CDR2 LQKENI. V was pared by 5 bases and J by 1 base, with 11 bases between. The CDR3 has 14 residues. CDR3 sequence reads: CASSSPVSNTEAFF. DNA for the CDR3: TGTGCCAGCTCATCCCCGGTCTCGAACACTGAAGCTTTCTTT.

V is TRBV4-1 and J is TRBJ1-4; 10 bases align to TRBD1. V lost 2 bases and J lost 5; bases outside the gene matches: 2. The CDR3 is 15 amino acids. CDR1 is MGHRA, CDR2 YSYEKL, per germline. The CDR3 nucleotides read TGCGCCAGCAGCCAATCGGGACAGGGGAATGAAAAACTGTTTTTT. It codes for CASSQSGQGNEKLFF.

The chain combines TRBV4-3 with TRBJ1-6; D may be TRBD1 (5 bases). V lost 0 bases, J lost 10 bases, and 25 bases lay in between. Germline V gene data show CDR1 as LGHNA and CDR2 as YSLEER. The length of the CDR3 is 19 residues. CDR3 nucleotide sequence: TGCGCCAGCAGCCAAGATTGGGGCAGGGCGATCCTTAGGGGATCACCCCTCCACTTT. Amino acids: CASSQDWGRAILRGSPLHF.

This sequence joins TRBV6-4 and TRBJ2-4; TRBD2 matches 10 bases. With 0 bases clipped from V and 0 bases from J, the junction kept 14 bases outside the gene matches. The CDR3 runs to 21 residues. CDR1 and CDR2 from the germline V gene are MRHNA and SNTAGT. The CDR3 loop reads CASSDSMPWEREGGAKNIQYF. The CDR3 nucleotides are TGTGCCAGCAGTGACTCGATGCCCTGGGAGCGGGAGGGGGGAGCCAAAAACATTCAGTACTTC.

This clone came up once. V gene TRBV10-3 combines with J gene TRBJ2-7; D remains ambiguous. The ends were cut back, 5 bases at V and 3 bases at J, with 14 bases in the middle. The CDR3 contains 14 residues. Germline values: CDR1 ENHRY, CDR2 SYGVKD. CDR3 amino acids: CAISSLDWSYEQYF. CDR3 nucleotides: TGTGCCATCAGTTCGCTAGACTGGAGCTACGAGCAGTACTTC.

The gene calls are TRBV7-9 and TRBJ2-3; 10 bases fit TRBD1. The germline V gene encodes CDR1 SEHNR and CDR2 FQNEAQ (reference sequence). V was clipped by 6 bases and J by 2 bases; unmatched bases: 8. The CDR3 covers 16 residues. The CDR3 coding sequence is TGTGCCAGCAGTTACCTGGGACAGGGGTTCACAGATACGCAGTATTTT. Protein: CASSYLGQGFTDTQYF.

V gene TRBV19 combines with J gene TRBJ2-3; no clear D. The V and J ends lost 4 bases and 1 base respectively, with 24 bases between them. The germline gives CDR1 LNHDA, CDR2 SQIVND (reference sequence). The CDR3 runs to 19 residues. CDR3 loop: CASSTPPWSPHHGTDTQYF. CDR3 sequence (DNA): TGTGCCAGTAGTACACCCCCTTGGAGTCCGCATCATGGCACAGATACGCAGTATTTT.

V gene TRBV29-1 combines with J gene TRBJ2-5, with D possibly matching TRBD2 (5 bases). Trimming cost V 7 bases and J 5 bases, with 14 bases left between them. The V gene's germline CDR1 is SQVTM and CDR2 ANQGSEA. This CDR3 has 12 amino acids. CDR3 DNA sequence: TGCAGCGGGAAACGGGGTCTCGAGACCCAGTACTTC. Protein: CSGKRGLETQYF.

The DNA of the CDR3 is TGCGCCAGCGGGACAGGGATCGACACCGGGGAGCTGTTTTTT. It codes for CASGTGIDTGELFF. This chain links TRBV5-1 with TRBJ2-2, with 9 bases matching TRBD1. The CDR3 loop spans 14 amino acids. Germline CDR1 and CDR2: SGHRS and YFSETQ. The ends lost 7 bases at V and 3 bases at J; junction bases unmatched: 4. Together with reference TRBV5-1 and TRBJ2-2, the CDR3 gives the full variable domain: KAGVTQTPRYLIKTRGQQVTLSCSPISGHRSVSWYQQTPGQGLQFLFEYFSETQRNKGNFPGRFSGRQFSNSRSEMNVSTLELGDSALYLCASGTGIDTGELFFGEGSRLTVL.

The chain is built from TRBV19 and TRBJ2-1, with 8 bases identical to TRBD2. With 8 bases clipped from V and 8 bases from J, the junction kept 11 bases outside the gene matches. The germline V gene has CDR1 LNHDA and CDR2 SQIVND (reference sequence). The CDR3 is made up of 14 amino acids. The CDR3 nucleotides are TGTGCCAGTGCTTTGGGCGGGGGGATAGATGAGCAGTTCTTC. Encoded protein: CASALGGGIDEQFF.

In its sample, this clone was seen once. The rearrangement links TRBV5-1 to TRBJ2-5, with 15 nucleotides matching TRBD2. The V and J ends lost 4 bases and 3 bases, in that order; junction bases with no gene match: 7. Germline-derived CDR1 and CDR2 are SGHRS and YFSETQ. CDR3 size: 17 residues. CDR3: CASSIGLAGGQKETQYF. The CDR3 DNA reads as TGCGCCAGCAGCATAGGACTAGCGGGGGGGCAGAAAGAGACCCAGTACTTC.

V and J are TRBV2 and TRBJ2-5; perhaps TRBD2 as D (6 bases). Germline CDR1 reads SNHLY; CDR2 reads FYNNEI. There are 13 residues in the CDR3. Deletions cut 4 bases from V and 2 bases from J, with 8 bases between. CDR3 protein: CASSGTTQETQYF. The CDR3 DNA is TGTGCCAGCAGTGGGACTACTCAAGAGACCCAGTACTTC. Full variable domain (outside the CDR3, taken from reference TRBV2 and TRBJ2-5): EPEVTQTPSHQVTQMGQEVILRCVPISNHLYFYWYRQILGQKVEFLVSFYNNEISEKSEIFDDQFSVERPDGSNFTLKIRSTKLEDSAMYFCASSGTTQETQYFGPGTRLLVL.

CDR3 nucleotide sequence: TGCGCCAGCAGCCAAGTGGTTCCGCGGGACCCCACTAACTATGGCTACACCTTC. Residues: CASSQVVPRDPTNYGYTF. The chain joins TRBV4-1 to TRBJ1-2; D may be TRBD1 (5 bases). The CDR3 has 18 residues. V lost 1 base, J lost 0 bases, and 18 bases lay in between. The germline V gene has CDR1 MGHRA and CDR2 YSYEKL.

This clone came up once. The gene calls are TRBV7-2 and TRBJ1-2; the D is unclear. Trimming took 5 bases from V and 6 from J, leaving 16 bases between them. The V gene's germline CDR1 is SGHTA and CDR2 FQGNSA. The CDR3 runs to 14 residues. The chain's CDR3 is CASSPLRTGNGYTF. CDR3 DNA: TGTGCCAGCAGCCCCCTCCGTACGGGGAATGGCTACACCTTC.

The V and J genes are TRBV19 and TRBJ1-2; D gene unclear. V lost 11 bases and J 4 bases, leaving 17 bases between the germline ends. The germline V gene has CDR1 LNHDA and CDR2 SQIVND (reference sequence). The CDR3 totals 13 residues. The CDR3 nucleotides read TGTGCCGGTCGACTGGCCCCTGGCTATGGCTACACCTTC. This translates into CAGRLAPGYGYTF.

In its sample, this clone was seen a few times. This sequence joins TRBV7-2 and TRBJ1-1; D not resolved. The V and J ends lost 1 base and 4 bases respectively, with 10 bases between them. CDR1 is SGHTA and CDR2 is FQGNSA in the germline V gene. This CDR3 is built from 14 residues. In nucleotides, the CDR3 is TGTGCCAGCAGCTTAGGAGTGAGGGTCACTGAAGCTTTCTTT. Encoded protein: CASSLGVRVTEAFF.

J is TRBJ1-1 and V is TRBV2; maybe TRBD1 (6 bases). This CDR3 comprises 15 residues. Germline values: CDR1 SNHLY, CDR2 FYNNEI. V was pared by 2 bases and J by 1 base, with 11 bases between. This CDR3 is CASSETGHTNTEAFF. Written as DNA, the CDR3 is TGTGCCAGCAGTGAAACGGGACACACGAACACTGAAGCTTTCTTT.

The CDR3 bases are TGTGCCAGTAGTAGGGTGGGACAGGGATTGATTAATCAGCCCCAGCATTTT. It is translated as CASSRVGQGLINQPQHF. The chain joins TRBV19 to TRBJ1-5; TRBD1 aligns across 9 bases. Germline CDR1 reads LNHDA; CDR2 reads SQIVND (reference sequence). V lost 4 bases and J lost 4; bases outside the gene matches: 11. There are 17 residues in the CDR3.

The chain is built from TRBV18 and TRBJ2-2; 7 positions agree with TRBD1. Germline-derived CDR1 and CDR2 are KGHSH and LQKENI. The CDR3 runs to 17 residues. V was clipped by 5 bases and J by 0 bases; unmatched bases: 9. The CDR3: CASSVQGPGTNTGELFF. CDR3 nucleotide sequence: TGTGCCAGCTCAGTACAGGGGCCCGGAACGAACACCGGGGAGCTGTTTTTT.